This record concerns one T cell receptor (beta chain) sequence. The sample belongs to a study of blood T cell repertoires in COVID-19. On the study more broadly: Nucleic acid was either cDNA or gDNA, and it came from T cells, B-cell-depleted T cells, or PBMCs.

Here immunoSEQ multiplex PCR was the method, and the copy in TCRdb shows in-frame clones only, minus some. Of some 60,000 clones listed, under 95% are singletons. CDR1 is SGHNT, CDR2 YENEEA, per germline. This CDR3 is 15 amino acids long. V was trimmed by 2 bases and J by 5 bases, leaving 10 bases between them. The sequenced sample was peripheral blood. The chain is built from TRBV11-3 and TRBJ1-6; the D is unclear. The clonotype originates from a human donor in a cohort sampled during active COVID-19. CDR3 in DNA: TGTGCCAGCAGCTTAAGCAGGAAAAATAATTCACCCCTCCACTTT. Encoded protein: CASSLSRKNNSPLHF.